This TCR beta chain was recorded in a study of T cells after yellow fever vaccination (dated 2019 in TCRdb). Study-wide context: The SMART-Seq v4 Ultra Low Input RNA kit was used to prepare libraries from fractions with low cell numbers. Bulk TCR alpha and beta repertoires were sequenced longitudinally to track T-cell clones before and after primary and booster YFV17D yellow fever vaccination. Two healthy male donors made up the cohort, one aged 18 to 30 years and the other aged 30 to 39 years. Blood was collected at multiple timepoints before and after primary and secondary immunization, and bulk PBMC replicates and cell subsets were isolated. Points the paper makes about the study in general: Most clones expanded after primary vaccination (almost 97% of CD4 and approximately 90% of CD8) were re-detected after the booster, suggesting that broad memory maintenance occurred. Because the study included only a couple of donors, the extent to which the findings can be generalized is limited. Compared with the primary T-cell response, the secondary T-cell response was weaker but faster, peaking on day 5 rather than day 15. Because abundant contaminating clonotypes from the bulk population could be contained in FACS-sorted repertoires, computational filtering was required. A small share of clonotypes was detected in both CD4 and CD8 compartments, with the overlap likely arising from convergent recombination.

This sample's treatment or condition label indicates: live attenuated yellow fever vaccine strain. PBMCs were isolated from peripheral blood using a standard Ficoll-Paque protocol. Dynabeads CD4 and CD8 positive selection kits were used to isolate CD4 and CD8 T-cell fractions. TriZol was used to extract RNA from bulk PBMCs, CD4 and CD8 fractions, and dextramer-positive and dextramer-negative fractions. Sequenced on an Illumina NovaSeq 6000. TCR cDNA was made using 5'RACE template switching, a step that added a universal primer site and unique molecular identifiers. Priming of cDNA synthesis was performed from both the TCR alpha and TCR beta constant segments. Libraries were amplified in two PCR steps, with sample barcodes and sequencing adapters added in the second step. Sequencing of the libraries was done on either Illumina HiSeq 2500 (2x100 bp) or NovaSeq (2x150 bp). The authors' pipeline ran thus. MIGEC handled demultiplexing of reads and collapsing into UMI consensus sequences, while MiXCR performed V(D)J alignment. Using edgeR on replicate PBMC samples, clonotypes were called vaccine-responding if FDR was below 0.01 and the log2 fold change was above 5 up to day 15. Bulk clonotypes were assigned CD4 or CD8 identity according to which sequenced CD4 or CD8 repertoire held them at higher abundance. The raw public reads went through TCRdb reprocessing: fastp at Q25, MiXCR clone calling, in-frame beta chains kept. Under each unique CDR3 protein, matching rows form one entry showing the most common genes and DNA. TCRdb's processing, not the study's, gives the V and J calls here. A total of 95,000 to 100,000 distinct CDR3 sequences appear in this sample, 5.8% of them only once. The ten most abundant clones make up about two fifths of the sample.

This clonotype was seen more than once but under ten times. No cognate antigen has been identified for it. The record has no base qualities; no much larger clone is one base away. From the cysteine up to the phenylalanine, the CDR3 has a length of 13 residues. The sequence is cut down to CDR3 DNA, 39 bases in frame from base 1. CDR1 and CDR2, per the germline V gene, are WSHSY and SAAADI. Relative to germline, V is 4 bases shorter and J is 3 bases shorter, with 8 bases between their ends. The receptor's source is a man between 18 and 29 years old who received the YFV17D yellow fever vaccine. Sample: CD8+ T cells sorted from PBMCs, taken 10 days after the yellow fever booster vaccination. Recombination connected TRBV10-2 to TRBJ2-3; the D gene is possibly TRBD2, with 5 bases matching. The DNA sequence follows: TGCGCCAGCAGTGGACTAAGAACAGATACGCAGTATTTT. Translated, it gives CASSGLRTDTQYF.